The source of this T cell receptor beta chain is a study of cytomegalovirus exposure and HLA in healthy donors. Clones were sequenced by immunoSEQ multiplex PCR, and TCRdb holds only the in-frame ones, with some missing. Among approximately 210,000 clones, about 90% were seen once, and the ten largest hold around 3%. This clone was detected only once. Its target is unknown. The study, taken as a whole, reports: Associated with cytomegalovirus, according to the listing, were fewer than 200 TCR beta chains.

This CDR3 has 14 amino acids. The germline gives CDR1 MDHEN, CDR2 SYDVKM. V lost 6 bases and J lost 5; bases outside the gene matches: 9. V is TRBV28 and J is TRBJ1-2, with 7 bases matching TRBD1. The TCR comes from a woman aged 18-29 years in good health and CMV-seronegative. The sample consisted of PBMCs. CDR3 protein: CASSLLQGTYGYTF. CDR3 DNA sequence: TGTGCCAGCAGCCTACTACAGGGGACGTATGGCTACACCTTC.